The entry below describes one T cell receptor (beta chain). What it binds is unknown. These data come from a study of cytomegalovirus exposure and HLA in healthy donors. Germline CDR1 SEHNR, CDR2 FQNEAQ (reference sequence). The junction had 8 bases not matched to a gene; V was cut back by 5 bases and J by 8 bases. CDR3 length: 14 amino acids. Amplification used 60 Vbeta primers and 13 Jbeta primers. This table comes from immunoSEQ multiplex PCR, and its TCRdb copy is limited to in-frame clones, with some not included. The profile covers 35,000 to 45,000 clones, with roughly 76% appearing a single time and 7.5% to 10% taken by the ten largest. Whole-study findings and limits: Apparent HLA restriction characterized most CMV-associated TCR beta chains in a later analysis. Earlier analysis yielded a pattern in which most TCR beta V segments were productive about 87% or about 30% of the time.

Specimen: PBMCs. The chain is built from TRBV7-9 and TRBJ1-2, with 10 bases identical to TRBD1. This sequence was found in a woman between 40 and 55 years old in good health and CMV-seronegative. CDR3: CASSPPGTGEGYTF. CDR3 DNA sequence: TGTGCCAGCAGCCCGCCCGGGACAGGGGAGGGCTACACCTTC.